These 12 T cell receptor beta chains were all obtained from the same sample, sequenced in a study of CD8+CD57+ T cells in acquired aplastic anemia. Patients who underwent sequencing had shown CD8+CD57+ cell expansion by flow cytometry. TCR beta VDJ combinations and CDR3 sequences were profiled from genomic DNA. TCRdb reanalysed the reads using MiXCR and keeps one entry per CDR3 protein. This sample has more than 150,000 distinct CDR3 sequences; around 50% occur once, and the top ten carry 10% to 15%. Specimen: sorted CD4+, CD8+, or CD8+CD57+ T cells (not recorded which) from PBMCs. All receptors derive from a human donor with aplastic anemia.

This clonotype was counted between two and nine times. The chain employs TRBV4-2 and TRBJ2-1; weak D call: TRBD1 (5 bases). Between the trimmed V and J ends, which lost 2 bases and 8 bases, there was a span of 16 bases. The CDR3 covers 15 residues. Germline V gene sequence: CDR1 LGHNA, CDR2 YNFKEQ. The chain's CDR3 is CASSQRGQGRDEQFF. As DNA, the CDR3 is TGTGCCAGCAGCCAACGTGGGCAGGGTCGGGATGAGCAGTTCTTC.

The sample holds many counts of this clonotype. The chain links TRBV7-9 to TRBJ1-2; 7 bases agree with TRBD1. Germline CDR1 and CDR2: SEHNR and FQNEAQ (reference sequence). V lost 4 bases, J lost 1 base, and 6 bases stayed unmatched. The CDR3 sequence is 15 residues long. The CDR3 region has the DNA TGTGCCAGCAGCTCCACCCGGGACAGTAACTATGGCTACACCTTC. It translates to CASSSTRDSNYGYTF. The variable domain in full, with the rest retrieved from reference TRBV7-9 and TRBJ1-2, is DTGVSQNPRHKITKRGQNVTFRCDPISEHNRLYWYRQTLGQGPEFLTYFQNEAQLEKSRLLSDRFSAERPKGSFSTLEIQRTEQGDSAMYLCASSSTRDSNYGYTFGSGTRLTVV.

V usage is TRBV7-3 and J usage is TRBJ1-2, with 9 bases that match TRBD1. Germline assignment: CDR1 SGHTA and CDR2 FQGTGA. The CDR3 runs to 15 residues. The J segment lost 4 bases and the V segment lost 5 bases, leaving 8 bases of the junction unmatched. The CDR3 protein is CASSPGTGSIYGYTF. The CDR3 region has the DNA TGTGCCAGCAGCCCAGGGACAGGGTCTATCTATGGCTACACCTTC.

This clonotype was counted ten times or more. This rearrangement joins TRBV10-3 to TRBJ2-2; D is undetermined. Germline CDR1 reads ENHRY; CDR2 reads SYGVKD. This CDR3 contains 13 residues. V was cut by 10 bases and J by 2 bases, with 11 bases left in between. The CDR3 nucleotides read TGTGCCACCATAAACAGCAACACCGGGGAGCTGTTTTTT. This encodes CATINSNTGELFF.

The chain recombines TRBV7-9 with TRBJ2-5; D perhaps matches TRBD2 (5 bases). The CDR3 has 14 amino acids. V lost 5 bases and J lost 5, with 15 bases in between. Germline V CDR1 and CDR2: SEHNR, FQNEAQ (reference sequence). The CDR3 DNA reads as TGTGCCAGCAGCCGAGCGGCGATCGGGGAGACCCAGTACTTC. It yields the protein CASSRAAIGETQYF. The entire variable domain, with the rest obtained from reference TRBV7-9 and TRBJ2-5, is as follows: DTGVSQNPRHKITKRGQNVTFRCDPISEHNRLYWYRQTLGQGPEFLTYFQNEAQLEKSRLLSDRFSAERPKGSFSTLEIQRTEQGDSAMYLCASSRAAIGETQYFGPGTRLLVL.

The chain links TRBV24-1 to TRBJ2-1, with unresolved D. This CDR3 is built from 15 residues. Trimming shortened V by 0 bases and J by 10 bases, and 15 bases separated the two germline ends. Germline V gives CDR1 KGHDR, CDR2 SFDVKD. The CDR3 spells CATSDLIAGVSEQFF. CDR3 DNA sequence: TGTGCCACCAGTGATTTGATAGCTGGGGTTTCCGAGCAGTTCTTC.

This clonotype came up once. This chain uses TRBV20-1 with TRBJ2-1; 7 positions agree with TRBD1. V shed 6 bases, J shed 0 bases, and the junction held 5 bases outside the gene matches. The CDR3 runs 14 residues. CDR1 and CDR2 (germline): DFQATT, SNEGSKA (reference sequence). Written as DNA, the CDR3 is TGCAGTGCCGCCGGGACAGTCTCCTACAATGAGCAGTTCTTC. This translates into CSAAGTVSYNEQFF.

The rearrangement joins TRBV5-1 to TRBJ2-7; 8 nucleotides agree with TRBD1. This CDR3 spans 15 amino acids. J gave up 2 bases and V 4 bases, and 8 bases lay outside the gene matches. The germline V gene encodes CDR1 SGHRS and CDR2 YFSETQ. CDR3 sequence (DNA): TGCGCCAGCAGCGCCCCCGGGACAGGCGCCTACGAGCAGTACTTC. It specifies CASSAPGTGAYEQYF.

This clonotype was counted at least ten times. The V and J genes are TRBV29-1 and TRBJ2-6; D possibly corresponds to TRBD1 (6 bases). The CDR3 has 16 residues. Germline-derived CDR1 and CDR2 are SQVTM and ANQGSEA. The V gene lost 5 bases and the J gene lost 0 bases, with 14 bases spanning the gap. The DNA of the CDR3 is TGCAGCGTTACCCCTGGACAGAACTCTGGGGCCAACGTCCTGACTTTC. It specifies CSVTPGQNSGANVLTF. The full variable domain, with the rest looked up from reference TRBV29-1 and TRBJ2-6, is SAVISQKPSRDICQRGTSLTIQCQVDSQVTMMFWYRQQPGQSLTLIATANQGSEATYESGFVIDKFPISRPNLTFSTLTVSNMSPEDSSIYLCSVTPGQNSGANVLTFGAGSRLTVL.

This clonotype was detected only a few times. V is TRBV2 and J is TRBJ2-5, with TRBD1 as a possible D gene (6 bases). Germline CDR1 reads SNHLY; CDR2 reads FYNNEI. CDR3 length equals 15 residues. Trimming left V 2 bases short and J 3 bases short, with 13 bases between. The CDR3 sequence is CASSEQGTNKETQYF. Written as DNA, the CDR3 is TGTGCCAGCAGTGAACAGGGGACGAATAAAGAGACCCAGTACTTC.

The chain uses TRBV20-1 and TRBJ2-5; D is undetermined. The CDR3 is 15 residues long. The V end was cut by 3 bases, the J end by 6 bases, with 20 bases between. Germline V lookup: CDR1 DFQATT, CDR2 SNEGSKA (reference sequence). The DNA for the CDR3 is TGCAGTGCTAGCAACACATACGCGTTAACGAAGACCCAGTACTTC. Protein product: CSASNTYALTKTQYF.

This clonotype has a count of ten or more. The chain carries TRBV12-3 or TRBV12-4 and TRBJ1-1, with D possibly being TRBD1 (6 bases). V was shortened by 7 bases and J by 0 bases, with 12 bases between the two germline ends. The CDR3 extends over 14 amino acids. The CDR3 reads CASTNTGMNTEAFF. The CDR3 DNA sequence: TGTGCCAGCACGAACACAGGGATGAACACTGAAGCTTTCTTT.